Detailed here is one T cell receptor (beta chain). This clone is a singleton in its sample. Its recognized antigen is unknown. No much larger clonotype is one base removed from it; base qualities were not supplied. These data originate in a study of T cell responses to AZD1222 COVID-19 vaccine (dated by TCRdb to 2020 to 2023). Looking at the study overall: Because spike-specific TCR depth and breadth did not differ between the two schedules, AZD1222 recipients who got a second dose at roughly 4 weeks were pooled with those who got a second dose at roughly 12 weeks. TCR sequencing covered over 230 trial participants: 207 given two doses of AZD1222 and approximately 26 given two doses of MenACWY control vaccine. Enrollment into the trials was organized by age into subgroups of 18-55, 56-69 and 70-plus years, and those subgroups contained roughly 150, 30 and 60 TCR-sequenced participants, respectively.

Study-wide findings and limitations: Epitopes outside the regions mutated in the B.1.351 and B.1.1.7 variants were reportedly recognized by nearly half of the unique spike-specific TCRs. Because no day 14 peak-response samples were available, the repertoires could be characterized only after the peak T cell response. Conclusions about previously exposed vaccinees are limited, since just five to seven AZD1222 recipients were seropositive for SARS-CoV-2 at baseline. CD4 TCRs associated with the vaccine covered the entire spike protein, and the dominant responses were in regions 160-218 and 743-854. Participants were mostly white British, with more females than males. The authors suggested clonal diversity may have been underestimated. In the small 56-69-year group, the increase in depth fell short of significance, most likely because of low power. A significant rise in spike-specific TCR breadth and depth was observed after two AZD1222 doses relative to day 0 and relative to MenACWY recipients.

According to the study, the label for this sample's time point signals: baseline before first vaccination. Vaccinee samples came from UK trials COV001 and COV002, including a single-blind randomized controlled phase 2/3 trial of AZD1222 (ChAdOx1 nCoV-19) in healthy adults. Trial participant PBMC samples were collected at day 0 and day 28 after the second dose for TCRbeta chain sequencing. The CDR3 regions of human TCRbeta chains were analyzed by immunosequencing. The authors' analysis ran thus. Repertoire TCRs were matched against a reference library of SARS-CoV-2-specific TCRs generated with the MIRA antigen-specificity platform. Breadth meant the fraction of unique TCRs that were SARS-CoV-2-associated, whereas depth meant the fraction of total T cells that were SARS-CoV-2-associated. Using the MIRA data, each spike-specific TCR was assigned both to the spike region to which the TCR was reactive and to a CD4 or CD8 class. Log10-transformed breadth and depth values were compared by one-way ANOVA with Sidak's multiple comparisons tests. This is the immuneACCESS table as TCRdb keeps it, with only in-frame sequences that have V and J called. A part of the clones is gone; compared with another copy, unresolved V genes explain less than half, and the rest is unexplained. The DNA was the basis for D and trimming; V, J and clone size are from that table. This sample has tens of thousands of clones in its table, and roughly nine tenths of those were observed once. 24% of the sample is held by the ten biggest clonotypes.

From the germline V gene, CDR1 is SGHAT and CDR2 is FQNNGV. Its CDR3 holds 13 amino acids, cysteine through phenylalanine. This entry keeps only the CDR3 DNA: 39 bases, framed from base 1. Trimming takes 4 bases from V and 1 base from J, and the germline ends sit 8 bases apart. This TCR derives from an adult in good health. Recombination joined TRBV11-2 with TRBJ2-7; no confident D gene assignment can be made. Sequenced material: peripheral blood, taken on day 0 of AZD1222 vaccination. The DNA sequence is given as TGTGCCAGCAGCTCGACGGTATCCTACGAGCAGTACTTC. Its translation reads: CASSSTVSYEQYF.